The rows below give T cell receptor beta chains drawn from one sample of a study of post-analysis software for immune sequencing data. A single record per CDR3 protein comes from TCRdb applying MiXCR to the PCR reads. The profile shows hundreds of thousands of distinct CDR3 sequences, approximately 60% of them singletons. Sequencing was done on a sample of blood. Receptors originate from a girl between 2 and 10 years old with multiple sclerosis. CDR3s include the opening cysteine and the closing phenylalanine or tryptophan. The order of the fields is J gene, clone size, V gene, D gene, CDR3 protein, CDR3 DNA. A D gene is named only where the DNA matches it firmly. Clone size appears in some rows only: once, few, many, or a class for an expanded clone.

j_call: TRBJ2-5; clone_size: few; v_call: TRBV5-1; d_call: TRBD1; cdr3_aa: CATARDSQETQYF; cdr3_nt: TGCGCCACCGCCCGGGACAGCCAAGAGACCCAGTACTTC
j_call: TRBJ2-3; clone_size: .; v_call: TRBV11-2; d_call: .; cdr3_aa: CASSPLVVTPSTDTQYF; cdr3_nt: TGTGCCAGCAGCCCGCTTGTAGTGACACCTAGCACAGATACGCAGTATTTT
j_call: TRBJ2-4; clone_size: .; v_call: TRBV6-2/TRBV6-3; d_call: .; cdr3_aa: CASRPRDTLAKNIQYF; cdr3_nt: TGTGCCAGCAGACCCCGGGACACTTTAGCCAAAAACATTCAGTACTTC
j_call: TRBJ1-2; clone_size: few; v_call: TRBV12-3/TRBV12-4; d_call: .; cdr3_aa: CASSWGENYGYTF; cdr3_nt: TGTGCCAGCAGTTGGGGAGAAAACTATGGCTACACCTTC
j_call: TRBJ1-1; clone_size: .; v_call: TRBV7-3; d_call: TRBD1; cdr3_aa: CASSQRGQGIGNTEAFF; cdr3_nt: TGTGCCAGCAGCCAACGCGGACAGGGGATTGGGAACACTGAAGCTTTCTTT
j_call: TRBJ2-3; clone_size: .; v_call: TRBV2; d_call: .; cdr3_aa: CASSELGDTQYF; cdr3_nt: TGTGCCAGCAGTGAGCTAGGAGATACGCAGTATTTT
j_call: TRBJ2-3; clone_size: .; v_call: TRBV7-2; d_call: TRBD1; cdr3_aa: CASILDRGSTDTQYF; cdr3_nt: TGTGCCAGCATCTTAGACAGGGGGAGCACAGATACGCAGTATTTT
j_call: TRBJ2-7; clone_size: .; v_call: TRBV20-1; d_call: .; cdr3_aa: CSASVGVREQYF; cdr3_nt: TGCAGTGCTAGCGTCGGGGTCCGCGAGCAGTACTTC
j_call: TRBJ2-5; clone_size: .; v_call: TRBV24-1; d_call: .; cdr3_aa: CATSDLETQYF; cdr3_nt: TGTGCCACCAGTGACTTGGAGACCCAGTACTTC
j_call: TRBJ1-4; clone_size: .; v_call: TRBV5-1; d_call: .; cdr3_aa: CASTLDLEKLFF; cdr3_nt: TGCGCCAGCACTCTCGACCTTGAAAAACTGTTTTTT
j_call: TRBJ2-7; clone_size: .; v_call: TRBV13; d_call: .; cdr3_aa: CASSFRGLGSYEQYF; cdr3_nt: TGTGCCAGCAGCTTTCGGGGGTTAGGATCCTACGAGCAGTACTTC